This entry describes one T cell receptor beta chain. Its target is not known. The method was immunoSEQ multiplex PCR; TCRdb's version includes in-frame clones alone and lacks a portion of them. The sample consists of 55,000 to 65,000 clones, roughly 80% of them appearing once. The CDR3 contains 14 residues. Between the trimmed V and J ends, which lost 2 bases and 3 bases, there was a span of 11 bases. In germline, CDR1 is PRHDT, CDR2 FYEKMQ (reference sequence). The source of the sample is a study of memory CD4+ T cells and cytomegalovirus serostatus. The wider study: Of the healthy Belgian adults, 9 or 10 were CMV seropositive and approximately 24 seronegative.

The sort gate was single viable CD3+CD4+CD8-CD45RO+ cells for memory CD4+ T cells. Total CD4+ T cells were enriched by CD4 positive selection. Study-level results: Of approximately 150 reported CMV TCRbeta sequences, roughly 70 were found in memory CD4+ repertoires.

The clonotype originates from an adult in good health and CMV-seronegative. Specimen: memory CD4+ T cells from blood. The chain recombines TRBV13 with TRBJ2-7; D possibly corresponds to TRBD1 (6 bases). Here the CDR3 reads CASSLQGPLYEQYF. The CDR3 bases are TGTGCCAGCAGCTTACAGGGGCCCCTCTACGAGCAGTACTTC.